This T cell receptor (beta chain) stems from a study of T-cell memory formation after mild COVID-19. Study-level points and caveats: Contracting CD4+ clones were located mainly in CM and EM, and CD8+ clones in EMRA.

V dropped 4 bases and J dropped 2; count of bases not matched to a gene: 5. The CDR3 is made up of 15 amino acids. Germline CDR1 PRHDT, CDR2 FYEKMQ (reference sequence). TCRdb re-analysed the 5' RACE reads in MiXCR, keeping a single row per CDR3 protein. Of 410,000 or so distinct CDR3 sequences in the sample, about 22% were seen once. As regards this clonotype: Its specificity is not known.

The clonotype comes from an adult woman who had mild COVID-19 (a few samples of this study predate the infection). Cell type and time point are not known. The V gene is TRBV13, the J gene TRBJ2-7, with 10 bases matching TRBD1. Specimen: PBMCs or a T cell subset sorted from them (not recorded which). The CDR3: CASSWTGTGAYEQYF. The CDR3 DNA follows: TGTGCCAGCAGCTGGACCGGGACAGGGGCCTACGAGCAGTACTTC.